This TCR beta chain was sequenced for a study of cytomegalovirus exposure and HLA in healthy donors. General study findings and limits: One cluster of highly shared sequence variants probably arose as a sequencing artifact. Cytomegalovirus-associated status was assigned to about 160 TCR beta chains.

Primers for the PCR totalled 60 Vbeta and 13 Jbeta. Method: immunoSEQ multiplex PCR; TCRdb's copy keeps in-frame clones and lacks some. The sample includes approximately 190,000 clones, 70% to 85% seen only once; the top ten take roughly 3.2%. Of note for this clone: Its antigen remains unknown. Germline and junction disagree at one end, which may indicate a read error.

Germline CDR1 MRHNA, CDR2 SNTAGT. The CDR3 is made up of 14 amino acids. The V call is TRBV6-4, the J call TRBJ2-7; the D gene is possibly TRBD2 (5 bases). The source is a middle-aged man in good health and CMV-seropositive. Sample: PBMCs. The CDR3 reads CASSDSLKQTGADF. CDR3 nucleotide sequence: TGTGCCAGCAGTGACTCTTTGAAACAGACCGGAGCGGACTTC.